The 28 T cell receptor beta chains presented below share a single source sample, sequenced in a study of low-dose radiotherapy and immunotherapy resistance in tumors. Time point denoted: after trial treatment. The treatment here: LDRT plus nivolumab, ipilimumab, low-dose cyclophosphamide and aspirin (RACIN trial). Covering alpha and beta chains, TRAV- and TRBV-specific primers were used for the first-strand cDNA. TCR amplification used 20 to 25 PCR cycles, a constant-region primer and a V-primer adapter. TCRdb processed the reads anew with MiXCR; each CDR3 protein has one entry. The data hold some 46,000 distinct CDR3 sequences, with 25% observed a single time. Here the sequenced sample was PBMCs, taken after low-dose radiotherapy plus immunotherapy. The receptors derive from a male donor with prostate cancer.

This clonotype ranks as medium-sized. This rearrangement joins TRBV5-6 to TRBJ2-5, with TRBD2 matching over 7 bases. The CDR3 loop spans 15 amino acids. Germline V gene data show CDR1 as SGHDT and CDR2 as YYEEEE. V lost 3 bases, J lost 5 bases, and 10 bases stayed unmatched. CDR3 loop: CASSCRTMGGETQYF. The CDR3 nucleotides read TGTGCCAGCAGCTGTCGTACCATGGGGGGGGAGACCCAGTACTTC.

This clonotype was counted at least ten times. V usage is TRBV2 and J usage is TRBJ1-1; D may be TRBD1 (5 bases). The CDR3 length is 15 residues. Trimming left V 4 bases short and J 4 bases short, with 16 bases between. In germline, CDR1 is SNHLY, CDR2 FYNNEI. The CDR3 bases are TGTGCCAGCAGTGTCATCGGGGGGGGTACCACTGAAGCTTTCTTT. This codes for CASSVIGGGTTEAFF.

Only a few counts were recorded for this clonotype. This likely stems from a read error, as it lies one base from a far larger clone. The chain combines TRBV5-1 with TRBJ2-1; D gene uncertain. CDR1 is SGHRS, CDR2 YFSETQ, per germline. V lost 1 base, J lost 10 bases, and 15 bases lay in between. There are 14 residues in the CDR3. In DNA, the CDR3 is TGCGCCAGCAGCTTGCAGGCCCACTCCTACGAGCAGTTCTTC. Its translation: CASSLQAHSYEQFF.

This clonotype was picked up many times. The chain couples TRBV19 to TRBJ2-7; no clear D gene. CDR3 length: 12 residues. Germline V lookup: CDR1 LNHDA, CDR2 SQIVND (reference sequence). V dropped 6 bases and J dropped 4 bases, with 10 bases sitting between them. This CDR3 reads CASRGARYEQYF. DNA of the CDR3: TGTGCCAGTAGGGGTGCACGATACGAGCAGTACTTC.

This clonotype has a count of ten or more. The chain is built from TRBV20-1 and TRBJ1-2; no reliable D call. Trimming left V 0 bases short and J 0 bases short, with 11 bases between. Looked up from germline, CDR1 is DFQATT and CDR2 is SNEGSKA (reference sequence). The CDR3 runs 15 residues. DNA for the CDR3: TGCAGTGCTAGAGATCCGCGGAACCCTAACTATGGCTACACCTTC. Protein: CSARDPRNPNYGYTF.

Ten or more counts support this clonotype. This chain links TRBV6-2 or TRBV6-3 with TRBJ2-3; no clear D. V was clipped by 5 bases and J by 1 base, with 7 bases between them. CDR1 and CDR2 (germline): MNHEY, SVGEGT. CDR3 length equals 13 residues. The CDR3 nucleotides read TGTGCCAGCAGTGGATACCGCACAGATACGCAGTATTTT. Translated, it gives CASSGYRTDTQYF.

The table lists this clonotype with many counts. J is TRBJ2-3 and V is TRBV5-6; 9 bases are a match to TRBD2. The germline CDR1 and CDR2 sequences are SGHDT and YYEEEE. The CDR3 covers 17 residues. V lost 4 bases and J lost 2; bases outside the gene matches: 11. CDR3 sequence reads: CASSRSLLAGFTDTQYF. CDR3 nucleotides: TGTGCCAGCAGCCGAAGTCTCCTAGCGGGGTTCACAGATACGCAGTATTTT.

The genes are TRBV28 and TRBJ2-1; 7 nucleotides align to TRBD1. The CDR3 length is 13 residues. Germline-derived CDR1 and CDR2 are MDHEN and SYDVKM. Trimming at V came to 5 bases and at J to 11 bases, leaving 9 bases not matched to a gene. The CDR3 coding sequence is TGTGCCAGCAGTCCACCAGGGGGACCGCAGCAGTTCTTC. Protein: CASSPPGGPQQFF.

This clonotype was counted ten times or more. CDR3 sequence reads: CASNTPTDTQYF. The CDR3 nucleotides are TGTGCCAGCAATACCCCGACAGATACGCAGTATTTT. The rearrangement uses TRBV28 and TRBJ2-3; D is ambiguous. The CDR3 has 12 residues. Germline assignment: CDR1 MDHEN and CDR2 SYDVKM. The V end was cut by 7 bases, the J end by 3 bases, with 8 bases between.

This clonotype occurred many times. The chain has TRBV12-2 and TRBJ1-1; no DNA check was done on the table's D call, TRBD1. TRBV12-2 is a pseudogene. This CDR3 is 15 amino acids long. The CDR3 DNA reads TGTGCAAGTCGCTGGGACAGGGGACGTAGGACTGAAGCTTTCTTT. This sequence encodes CASRWDRGRRTEAFF.

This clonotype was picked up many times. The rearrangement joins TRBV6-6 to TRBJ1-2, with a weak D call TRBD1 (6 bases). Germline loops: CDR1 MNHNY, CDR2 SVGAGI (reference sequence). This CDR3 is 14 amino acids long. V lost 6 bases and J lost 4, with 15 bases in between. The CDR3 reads CASRLQGIGYGYTF. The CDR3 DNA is TGTGCCAGCAGGTTACAGGGTATTGGCTATGGCTACACCTTC.

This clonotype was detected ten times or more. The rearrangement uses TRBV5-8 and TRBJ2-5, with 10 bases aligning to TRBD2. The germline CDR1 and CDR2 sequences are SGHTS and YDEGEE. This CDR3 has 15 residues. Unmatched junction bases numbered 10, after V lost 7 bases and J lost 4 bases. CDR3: CASGQSGRAIETQYF. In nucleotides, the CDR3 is TGTGCCAGCGGCCAGAGCGGGAGGGCAATAGAGACCCAGTACTTC. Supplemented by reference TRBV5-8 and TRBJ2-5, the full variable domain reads EAGVTQSPTHLIKTRGQQATLRCSPISGHTSVYWYQQALGLGLQFLLWYDEGEERNRGNFPPRFSGRQFPNYSSELNVNALELEDSALYLCASGQSGRAIETQYFGPGTRLLVL.

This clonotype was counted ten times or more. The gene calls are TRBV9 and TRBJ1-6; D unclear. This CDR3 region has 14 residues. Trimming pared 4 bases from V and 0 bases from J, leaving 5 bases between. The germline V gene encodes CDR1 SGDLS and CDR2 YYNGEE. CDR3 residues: CASSLSSYNSPLHF. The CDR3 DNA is TGTGCCAGCAGCCTAAGCTCCTATAATTCACCCCTCCACTTT.

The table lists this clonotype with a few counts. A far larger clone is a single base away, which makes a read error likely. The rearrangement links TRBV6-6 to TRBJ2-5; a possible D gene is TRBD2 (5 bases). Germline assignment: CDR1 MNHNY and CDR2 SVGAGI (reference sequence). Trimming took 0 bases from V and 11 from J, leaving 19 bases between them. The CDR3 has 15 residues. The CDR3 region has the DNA TGTGCCAGCAGTTACTCGGCTAGCCTCTACAATGAGCAGTACTTC. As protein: CASSYSASLYNEQYF.

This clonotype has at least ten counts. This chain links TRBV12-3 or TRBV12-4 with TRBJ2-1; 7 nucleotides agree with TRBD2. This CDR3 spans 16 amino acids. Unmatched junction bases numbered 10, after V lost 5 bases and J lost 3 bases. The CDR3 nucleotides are TGTGCCAGCAGTCTCCTGGCGGGGGAGATCTACAATGAGCAGTTCTTC. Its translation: CASSLLAGEIYNEQFF.

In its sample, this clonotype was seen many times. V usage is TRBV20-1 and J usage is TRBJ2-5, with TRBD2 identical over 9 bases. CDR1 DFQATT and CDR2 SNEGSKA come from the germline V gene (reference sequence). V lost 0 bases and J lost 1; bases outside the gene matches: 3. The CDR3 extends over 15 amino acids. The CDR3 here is CSAREAGGFQETQYF. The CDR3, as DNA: TGCAGTGCTAGAGAAGCGGGAGGTTTCCAAGAGACCCAGTACTTC.

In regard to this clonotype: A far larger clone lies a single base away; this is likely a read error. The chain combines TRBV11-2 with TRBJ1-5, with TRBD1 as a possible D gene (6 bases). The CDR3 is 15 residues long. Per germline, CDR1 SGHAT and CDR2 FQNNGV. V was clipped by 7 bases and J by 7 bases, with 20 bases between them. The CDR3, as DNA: TGTGCCAGCATTTTATCCAGGGGTGCAGGCCAGCCCCAGCATTTT. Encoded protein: CASILSRGAGQPQHF.

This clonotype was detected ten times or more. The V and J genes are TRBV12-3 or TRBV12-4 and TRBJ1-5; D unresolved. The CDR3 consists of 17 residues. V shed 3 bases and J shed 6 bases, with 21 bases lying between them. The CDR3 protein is CASSFSPIGYRSQPQHF. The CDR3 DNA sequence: TGTGCCAGCAGTTTTTCGCCTATCGGGTATCGAAGTCAGCCCCAGCATTTT.

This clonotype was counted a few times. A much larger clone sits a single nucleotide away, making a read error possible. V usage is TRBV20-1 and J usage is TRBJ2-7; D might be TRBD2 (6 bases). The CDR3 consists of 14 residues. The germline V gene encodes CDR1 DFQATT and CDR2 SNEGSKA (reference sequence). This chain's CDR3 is CSASTQGLSYEQHF. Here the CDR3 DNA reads TGCAGTGCTAGTACCCAGGGACTGTCCTACGAGCAGCACTTC.

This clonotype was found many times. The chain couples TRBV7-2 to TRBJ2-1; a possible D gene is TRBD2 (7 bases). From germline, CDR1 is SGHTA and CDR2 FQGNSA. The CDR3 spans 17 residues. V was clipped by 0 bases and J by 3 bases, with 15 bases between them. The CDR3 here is CASSLAAAGALYNEQFF. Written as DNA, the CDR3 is TGTGCCAGCAGCTTAGCGGCGGCGGGGGCCCTCTACAATGAGCAGTTCTTC.

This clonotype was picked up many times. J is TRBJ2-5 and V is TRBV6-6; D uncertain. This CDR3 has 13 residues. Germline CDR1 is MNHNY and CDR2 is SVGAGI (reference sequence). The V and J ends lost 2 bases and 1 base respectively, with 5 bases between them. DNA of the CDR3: TGTGCCAGCAGTTACCAAACCCAAGAGACCCAGTACTTC. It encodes CASSYQTQETQYF.

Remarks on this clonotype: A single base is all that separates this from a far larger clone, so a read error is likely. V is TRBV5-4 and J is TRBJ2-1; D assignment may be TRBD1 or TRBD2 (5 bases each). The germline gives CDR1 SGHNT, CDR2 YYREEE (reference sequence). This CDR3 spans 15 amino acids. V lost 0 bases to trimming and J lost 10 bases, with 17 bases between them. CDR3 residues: CASSLAEGPAYEQFF. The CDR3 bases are TGTGCCAGCAGCTTGGCCGAGGGGCCCGCCTACGAGCAGTTCTTC. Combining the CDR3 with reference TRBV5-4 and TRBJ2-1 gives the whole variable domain ETGVTQSPTHLIKTRGQQVTLRCSSQSGHNTVSWYQQALGQGPQFIFQYYREEENGRGNFPPRFSGLQFPNYSSELNVNALELDDSALYLCASSLAEGPAYEQFFGPGTRLTVL.

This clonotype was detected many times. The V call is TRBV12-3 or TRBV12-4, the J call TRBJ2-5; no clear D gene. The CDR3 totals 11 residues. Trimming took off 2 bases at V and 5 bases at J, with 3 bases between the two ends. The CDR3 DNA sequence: TGTGCCAGCAGTTTATTGGAGACCCAGTACTTC. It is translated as CASSLLETQYF.

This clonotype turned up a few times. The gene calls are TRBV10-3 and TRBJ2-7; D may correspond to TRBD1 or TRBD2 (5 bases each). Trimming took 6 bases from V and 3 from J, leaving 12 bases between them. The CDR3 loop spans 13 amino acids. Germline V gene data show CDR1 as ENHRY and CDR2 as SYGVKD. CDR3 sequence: CAISKRDGYEQYF. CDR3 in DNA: TGTGCCATCAGCAAGAGGGACGGCTACGAGCAGTACTTC.

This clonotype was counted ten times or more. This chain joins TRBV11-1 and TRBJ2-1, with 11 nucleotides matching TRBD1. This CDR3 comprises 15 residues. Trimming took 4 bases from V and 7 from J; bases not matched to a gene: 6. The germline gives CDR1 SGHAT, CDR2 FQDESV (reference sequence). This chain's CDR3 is CASSWTGGAYNEQFF. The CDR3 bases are TGTGCCAGCAGCTGGACAGGGGGCGCGTATAATGAGCAGTTCTTC.

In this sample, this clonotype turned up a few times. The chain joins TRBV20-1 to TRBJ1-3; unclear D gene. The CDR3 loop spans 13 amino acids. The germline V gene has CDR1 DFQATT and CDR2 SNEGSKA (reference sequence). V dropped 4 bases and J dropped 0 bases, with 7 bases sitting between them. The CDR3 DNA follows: TGCAGTGCTAAATTGTTCTCTGGAAACACCATATATTTT. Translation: CSAKLFSGNTIYF.

This chain's CDR3 is CASSLGGGGRSRTDTQYF. In DNA, the CDR3 is TGTGCCAGCAGCTTAGGGGGCGGGGGGCGATCTCGCACAGATACGCAGTATTTT. V and J are TRBV7-8 and TRBJ2-3; 8 nucleotides match TRBD2. V lost 1 base and J lost 1; bases outside the gene matches: 10. Germline assignment: CDR1 SGHVS and CDR2 FQNEAQ. The CDR3 totals 18 residues. Together with reference TRBV7-8 and TRBJ2-3, the CDR3 gives the full variable domain: GAGVSQSPRYKVAKRGQDVALRCDPISGHVSLFWYQQALGQGPEFLTYFQNEAQLDKSGLPSDRFFAERPEGSVSTLKIQRTQQEDSAVYLCASSLGGGGRSRTDTQYFGPGTRLTVL.

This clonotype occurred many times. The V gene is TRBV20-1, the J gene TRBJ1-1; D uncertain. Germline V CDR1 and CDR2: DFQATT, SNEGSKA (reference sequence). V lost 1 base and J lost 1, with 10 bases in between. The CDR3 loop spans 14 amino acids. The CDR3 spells CSARAGAKNTEAFF. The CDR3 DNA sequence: TGCAGTGCTAGAGCAGGAGCCAAGAACACTGAAGCTTTCTTT.